The clone carrying this T cell receptor (beta chain) was seen only a few times. Its target is unknown. This sample is drawn from a study of T-cell reconstitution after alpha-beta-depleted transplantation in children. Overall study findings and caveats: There were some patients whose high TCRbeta diversity at day 60 came from surviving recipient T cells and thymic progenitors. Two months or so post-transplant, alpha-beta T cells reportedly derived from several hundred expanded graft clones. The main origin of T-cell counts and diversity one year after transplant was newly produced T cells.

CDR3 size: 18 residues. Unmatched junction bases numbered 16, after V lost 4 bases and J lost 1 base. Germline loops: CDR1 DFQATT, CDR2 SNEGSKA (reference sequence). During its preparation, the TCRbeta library received unique molecular identifiers. TCRdb re-called the PCR reads through MiXCR, storing one row per CDR3 protein. The sample contains about a million distinct CDR3 sequences, roughly 29% of which appear only once. The specimen comprised PBMCs, mostly from graft donor cells, sampled 360 days after TCRalphabeta/CD19-depleted stem cell transplant. J is TRBJ2-3 and V is TRBV20-1; 8 nucleotides agree with TRBD2. The sequence was collected from a boy under two years old who had a stem cell transplant for SCID, so the T cells may come from the graft donor. CDR3 DNA sequence: TGCAGTGCTATAGCCGCTACCGGGACTAGTTATGGCACAGATACGCAGTATTTT. Its translation is CSAIAATGTSYGTDTQYF.